The clone carrying this T cell receptor (beta chain) was detected many times. TCRdb independently ran MiXCR on the 5' RACE reads; one entry per CDR3 protein. The sample lists tens of thousands of distinct CDR3 sequences, around 12% seen once, with 1.3% in the top ten. The V and J ends lost 5 bases and 5 bases, in that order; junction bases with no gene match: 8. The CDR3 is 16 amino acids. CDR1 and CDR2 from the germline V gene are SGHTA and FQGNSA. The record originates from a study of early T cells in non-severe SARS-CoV-2 infection. Study-level background: The authors sequenced bulk RNA from unsorted whole blood, leaving chains unpaired.

The V gene is TRBV7-2, the J gene TRBJ2-7, with 14 positions matching TRBD2. The source material was whole blood. This clonotype originated in an adult who was a healthcare worker with PCR-confirmed SARS-CoV-2 infection or an uninfected control (not recorded which). Here the CDR3 reads CASSPLGLAGGHEQYF. The CDR3 DNA reads TGTGCCAGCAGCCCCCTCGGACTAGCGGGAGGTCACGAGCAGTACTTC.